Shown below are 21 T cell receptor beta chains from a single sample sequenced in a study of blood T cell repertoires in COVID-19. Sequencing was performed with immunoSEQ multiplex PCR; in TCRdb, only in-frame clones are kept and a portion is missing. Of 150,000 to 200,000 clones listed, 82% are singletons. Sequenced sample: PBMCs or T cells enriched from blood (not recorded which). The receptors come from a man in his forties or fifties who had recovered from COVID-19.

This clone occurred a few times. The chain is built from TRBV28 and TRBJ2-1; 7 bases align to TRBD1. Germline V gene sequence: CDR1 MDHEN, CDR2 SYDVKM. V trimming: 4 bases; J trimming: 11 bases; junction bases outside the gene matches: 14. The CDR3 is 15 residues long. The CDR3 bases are TGTGCCAGCAGTTCGGGACAGCCATCTACAATGAAGCAGTTCTTC. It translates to CASSSGQPSTMKQFF. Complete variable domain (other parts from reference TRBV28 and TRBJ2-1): DVKVTQSSRYLVKRTGEKVFLECVQDMDHENMFWYRQDPGLGLRLIYFSYDVKMKEKGDIPEGYSVSREKKERFSLILESASTNQTSMYLCASSSGQPSTMKQFFGPGTRLTVL.

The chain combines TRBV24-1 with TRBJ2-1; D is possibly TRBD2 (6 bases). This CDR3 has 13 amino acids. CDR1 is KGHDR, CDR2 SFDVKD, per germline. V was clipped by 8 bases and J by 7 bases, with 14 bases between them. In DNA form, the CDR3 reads TGTGCCACCAAAGGGCTAGCGAGTAATGAGCAGTTCTTC. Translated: CATKGLASNEQFF.

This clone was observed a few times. The CDR3 protein is CASSLLVNADTDTQYF. The CDR3 DNA reads as TGTGCCAGCAGCTTGTTAGTTAACGCGGACACAGATACGCAGTATTTT. The chain has TRBV5-4 and TRBJ2-3; D gene ambiguous. The V gene lost 1 base and the J gene lost 2 bases, with 14 bases spanning the gap. This CDR3 contains 16 residues. Germline V gene sequence: CDR1 SGHNT, CDR2 YYREEE (reference sequence).

For the CDR3, the DNA is TGTGCCAGCAGACAGGGGGTAGCAGATACGCAGTATTTT. Protein product: CASRQGVADTQYF. The genes are TRBV12-3 or TRBV12-4 and TRBJ2-3, with TRBD1 matching 8 bases. V trimming: 6 bases; J trimming: 4 bases; junction bases outside the gene matches: 3. The CDR3 has 13 residues.

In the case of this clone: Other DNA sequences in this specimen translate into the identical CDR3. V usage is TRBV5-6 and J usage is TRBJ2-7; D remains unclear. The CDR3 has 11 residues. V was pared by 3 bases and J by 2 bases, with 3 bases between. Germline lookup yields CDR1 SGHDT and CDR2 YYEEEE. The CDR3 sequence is CASSSAYEQYF. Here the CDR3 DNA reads TGTGCCAGCAGCTCCGCCTACGAGCAGTACTTC. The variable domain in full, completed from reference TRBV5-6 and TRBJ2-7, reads DAGVTQSPTHLIKTRGQQVTLRCSPKSGHDTVSWYQQALGQGPQFIFQYYEEEERQRGNFPDRFSGHQFPNYSSELNVNALLLGDSALYLCASSSAYEQYFGPGTRLTVT.

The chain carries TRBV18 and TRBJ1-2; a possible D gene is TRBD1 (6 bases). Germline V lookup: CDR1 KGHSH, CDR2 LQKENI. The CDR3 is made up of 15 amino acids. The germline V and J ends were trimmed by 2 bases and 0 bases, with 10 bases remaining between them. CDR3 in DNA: TGTGCCAGCTCACCAGAAGGGGGTTCTAACTATGGCTACACCTTC. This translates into CASSPEGGSNYGYTF.

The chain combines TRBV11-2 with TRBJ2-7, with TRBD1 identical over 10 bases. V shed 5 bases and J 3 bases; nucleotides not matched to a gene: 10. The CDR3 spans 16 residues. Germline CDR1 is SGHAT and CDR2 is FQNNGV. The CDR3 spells CASSTRTGGIVYEQYF. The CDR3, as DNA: TGTGCCAGCAGCACTCGGACAGGGGGAATTGTCTACGAGCAGTACTTC. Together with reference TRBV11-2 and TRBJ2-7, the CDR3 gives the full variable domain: EAGVAQSPRYKIIEKRQSVAFWCNPISGHATLYWYQQILGQGPKLLIQFQNNGVVDDSQLPKDRFSAERLKGVDSTLKIQPAKLEDSAVYLCASSTRTGGIVYEQYFGPGTRLTVT.

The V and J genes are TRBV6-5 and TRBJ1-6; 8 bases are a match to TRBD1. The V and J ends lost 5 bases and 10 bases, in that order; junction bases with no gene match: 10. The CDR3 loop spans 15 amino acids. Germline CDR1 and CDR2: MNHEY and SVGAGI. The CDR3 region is CASSHGQGRNSPLHF. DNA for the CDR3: TGTGCCAGCAGTCACGGACAGGGAAGGAACTCACCCCTCCACTTT.

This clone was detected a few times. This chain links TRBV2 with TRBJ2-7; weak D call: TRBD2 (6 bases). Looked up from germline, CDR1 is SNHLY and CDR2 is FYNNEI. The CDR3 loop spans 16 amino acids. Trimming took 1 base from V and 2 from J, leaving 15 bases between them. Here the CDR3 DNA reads TGTGCCAGCAGTGAAGTGGGCAGGACTACGCCCTACGAGCAGTACTTC. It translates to CASSEVGRTTPYEQYF.

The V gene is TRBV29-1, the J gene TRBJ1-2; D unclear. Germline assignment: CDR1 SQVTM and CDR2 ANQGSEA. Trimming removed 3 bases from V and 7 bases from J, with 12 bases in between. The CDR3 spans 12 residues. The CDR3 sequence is CSVDAAISGYTF. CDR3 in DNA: TGCAGCGTTGATGCGGCCATAAGTGGCTACACCTTC.

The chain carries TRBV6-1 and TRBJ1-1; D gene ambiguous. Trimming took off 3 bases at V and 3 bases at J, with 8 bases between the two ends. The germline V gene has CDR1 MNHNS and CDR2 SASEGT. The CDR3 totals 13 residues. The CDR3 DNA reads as TGTGCCAGCAGTGAGAGTTTGGACACTGAAGCTTTCTTT. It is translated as CASSESLDTEAFF.

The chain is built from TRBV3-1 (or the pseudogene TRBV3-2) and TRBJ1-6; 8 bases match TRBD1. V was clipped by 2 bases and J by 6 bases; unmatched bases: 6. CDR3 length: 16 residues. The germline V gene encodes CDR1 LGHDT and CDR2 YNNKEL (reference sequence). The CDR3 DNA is TGTGCCAGCAGCCAATGGCAGGGGGCAGGTAATTCACCCCTCCACTTT. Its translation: CASSQWQGAGNSPLHF.

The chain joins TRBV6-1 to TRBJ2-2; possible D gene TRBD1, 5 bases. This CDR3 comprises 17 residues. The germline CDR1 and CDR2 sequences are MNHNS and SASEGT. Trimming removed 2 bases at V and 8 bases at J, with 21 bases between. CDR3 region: CASSESPYRSIDGELFF. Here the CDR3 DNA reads TGTGCCAGCAGTGAAAGCCCGTACAGGTCGATAGATGGGGAGCTGTTTTTT.

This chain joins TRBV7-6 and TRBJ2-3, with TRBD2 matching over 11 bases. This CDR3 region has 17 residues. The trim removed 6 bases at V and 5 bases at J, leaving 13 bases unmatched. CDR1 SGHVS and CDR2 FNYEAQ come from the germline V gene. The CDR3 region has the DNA TGTGCCAGCAGTGATAGCTTAGCGGGAGGGTATGGAGATACGCAGTATTTT. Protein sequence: CASSDSLAGGYGDTQYF.

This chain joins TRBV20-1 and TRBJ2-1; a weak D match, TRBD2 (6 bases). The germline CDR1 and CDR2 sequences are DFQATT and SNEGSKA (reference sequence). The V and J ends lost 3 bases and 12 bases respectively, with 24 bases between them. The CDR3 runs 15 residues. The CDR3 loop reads CSASRSVAALEGQFF. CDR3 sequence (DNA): TGCAGTGCTAGTCGCTCGGTAGCGGCCCTCGAAGGGCAGTTCTTC.

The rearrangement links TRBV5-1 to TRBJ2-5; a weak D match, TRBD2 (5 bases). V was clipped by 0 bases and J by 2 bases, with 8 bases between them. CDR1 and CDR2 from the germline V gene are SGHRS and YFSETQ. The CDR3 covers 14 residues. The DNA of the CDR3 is TGCGCCAGCAGCTTGGTACCGGGGCAAGAGACCCAGTACTTC. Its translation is CASSLVPGQETQYF.

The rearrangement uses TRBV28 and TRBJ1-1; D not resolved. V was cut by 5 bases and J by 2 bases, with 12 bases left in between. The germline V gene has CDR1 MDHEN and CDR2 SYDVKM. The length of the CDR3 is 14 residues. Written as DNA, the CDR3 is TGTGCCAGCAGTAACCTACTCCCCAACACTGAAGCTTTCTTT. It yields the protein CASSNLLPNTEAFF. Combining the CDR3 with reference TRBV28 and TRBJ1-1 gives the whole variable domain DVKVTQSSRYLVKRTGEKVFLECVQDMDHENMFWYRQDPGLGLRLIYFSYDVKMKEKGDIPEGYSVSREKKERFSLILESASTNQTSMYLCASSNLLPNTEAFFGQGTRLTVV.

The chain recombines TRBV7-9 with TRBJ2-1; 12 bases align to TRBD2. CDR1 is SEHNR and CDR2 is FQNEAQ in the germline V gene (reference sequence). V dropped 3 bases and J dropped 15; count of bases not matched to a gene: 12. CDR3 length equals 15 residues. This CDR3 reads CASSFRSSGRADTFF. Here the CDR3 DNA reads TGTGCCAGCAGCTTTCGATCTAGCGGGAGGGCTGATACGTTCTTC.

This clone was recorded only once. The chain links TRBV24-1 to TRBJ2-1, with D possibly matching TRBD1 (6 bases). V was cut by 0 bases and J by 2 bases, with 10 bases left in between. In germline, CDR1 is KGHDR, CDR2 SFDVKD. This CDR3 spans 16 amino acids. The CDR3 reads CATSDLTTGTYNEQFF. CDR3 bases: TGTGCCACCAGTGATTTGACTACAGGGACCTACAATGAGCAGTTCTTC.

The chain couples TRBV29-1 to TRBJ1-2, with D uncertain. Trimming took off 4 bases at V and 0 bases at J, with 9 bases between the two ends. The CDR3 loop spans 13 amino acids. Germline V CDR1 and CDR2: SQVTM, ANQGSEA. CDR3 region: CSVARLANYGYTF. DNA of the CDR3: TGCAGCGTTGCCAGACTTGCTAACTATGGCTACACCTTC.

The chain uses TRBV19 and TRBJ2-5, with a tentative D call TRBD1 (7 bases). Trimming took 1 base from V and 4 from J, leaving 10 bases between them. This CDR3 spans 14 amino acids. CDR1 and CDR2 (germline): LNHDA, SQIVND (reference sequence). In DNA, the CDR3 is TGTGCCAGTAGTATAGGGAGGGGGCGAGAGACCCAGTACTTC. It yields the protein CASSIGRGRETQYF.